This TCR beta chain derives from a study of T cell clonotyping in hematopoietic cell transplantation. The germline gives CDR1 SGDLS, CDR2 YYNGEE. Trimming took off 1 base at V and 2 bases at J, with 16 bases between the two ends. The CDR3 length is 17 residues. Clones were read by immunoSEQ multiplex PCR, and TCRdb kept only the in-frame ones, dropping some. Of some 17,000 clones listed, almost 90% are singletons. V usage is TRBV9 and J usage is TRBJ1-3; D remains unclear. The clonotype originates from a man aged 50-59 years in good health. Some clones in this sample may be carry-over from other donors' samples. Source material: peripheral blood mononuclear cells. CDR3 protein: CASSVSLLGSPGNTIYF. CDR3 nucleotides: TGTGCCAGCAGCGTATCCCTACTGGGGTCCCCTGGAAACACCATATATTTT. Combining the CDR3 with reference TRBV9 and TRBJ1-3 gives the whole variable domain DSGVTQTPKHLITATGQRVTLRCSPRSGDLSVYWYQQSLDQGLQFLIQYYNGEERAKGNILERFSAQQFPDLHSELNLSSLELGDSALYFCASSVSLLGSPGNTIYFGEGSWLTVV.